The 9 T cell receptor beta chains presented below share a single source sample, sequenced in a study of blood T cell repertoires in COVID-19. Clones were sequenced by immunoSEQ multiplex PCR, and TCRdb holds only the in-frame ones, with some missing. Of 410,000 or so clones in the sample, about nine tenths were seen once. The sample comprised peripheral blood. The receptor source for this set is a woman aged 25 to 39 with active or convalescent COVID-19.

The chain combines TRBV6-1 with TRBJ1-2; no clear D gene. Trimming cost V 2 bases and J 1 base, with 8 bases left between them. CDR1 and CDR2 from the germline V gene are MNHNS and SASEGT. CDR3 length equals 14 residues. The CDR3 is CASSESLLNYGYTF. DNA of the CDR3: TGTGCCAGCAGTGAATCTCTACTTAACTATGGCTACACCTTC.

The table lists this clone with a count of one. The genes are TRBV5-6 and TRBJ2-3; TRBD1 agrees at 9 bases. The junction had 6 bases not matched to a gene; V was cut back by 2 bases and J by 2 bases. CDR3 size: 16 residues. In germline, CDR1 is SGHDT, CDR2 YYEEEE. The CDR3 protein is CASSLLTGGDTDTQYF. The CDR3 DNA reads TGTGCCAGCAGCTTACTGACAGGGGGGGACACAGATACGCAGTATTTT.

The genes are TRBV30 and TRBJ2-4, with TRBD1 identical over 9 bases. V shed 3 bases and J 9 bases; nucleotides not matched to a gene: 9. The V gene's germline CDR1 is GTSNPN and CDR2 SVGIG (reference sequence). The CDR3 covers 14 residues. The CDR3 spells CAWRTTGGAGIQYF. The CDR3 bases are TGTGCCTGGAGGACCACAGGGGGCGCAGGCATTCAGTACTTC.

V and J are TRBV6-6 and TRBJ1-4; D call uncertain. CDR3 length: 14 residues. Per the germline V gene, CDR1 is MNHNY and CDR2 is SVGAGI (reference sequence). V dropped 6 bases and J dropped 7 bases, with 15 bases sitting between them. The DNA for the CDR3 is TGTGCCAGCAGCCGTAAGATAGTCGGTGAAAAACTGTTTTTT. It encodes CASSRKIVGEKLFF.

The CDR3 is CASRASSSSYNEQFF. DNA of the CDR3: TGCGCCAGCAGGGCTAGCTCGAGCTCCTACAATGAGCAGTTCTTC. The gene calls are TRBV4-1 and TRBJ2-1, with D perhaps matching TRBD2 (5 bases). Germline V gene sequence: CDR1 MGHRA, CDR2 YSYEKL. The CDR3 spans 15 residues. Trimming removed 6 bases at V and 0 bases at J, with 12 bases between.

In its sample, this clone was seen once. The V call is TRBV3-1 (or the pseudogene TRBV3-2), the J call TRBJ2-7, with 9 bases aligning to TRBD1. The CDR3 consists of 14 residues. J lost 3 bases, V lost 3 bases, and 3 bases had no gene match. CDR1 and CDR2 (germline): LGHDT, YNNKEL (reference sequence). CDR3 amino acids: CASSHGTGYYEQYF. CDR3 bases: TGTGCCAGCAGCCATGGGACAGGGTACTACGAGCAGTACTTC.

The chain is built from TRBV3-1 (or the pseudogene TRBV3-2) and TRBJ2-3, with 8 bases fitting TRBD1. This CDR3 region has 17 residues. The V gene's germline CDR1 is LGHDT and CDR2 YNNKEL (reference sequence). Germline trimming cut 0 bases from V and 6 bases from J; bases unmatched to any gene: 11. The chain's CDR3 is CASSQDSLQGAPDTQYF. The CDR3 DNA sequence: TGTGCCAGCAGCCAAGACTCACTTCAGGGGGCGCCGGATACGCAGTATTTT.

The V call is TRBV7-9, the J call TRBJ2-7, with 11 bases matching TRBD2. This CDR3 has 15 amino acids. Germline V gene data show CDR1 as SEHNR and CDR2 as FQNEAQ (reference sequence). J gave up 4 bases and V 1 base, and 3 bases lay outside the gene matches. The CDR3 DNA sequence: TGTGCCAGCAGCTTAGGTCTAGCGGGGGGATACGAGCAGTACTTC. This gives the protein CASSLGLAGGYEQYF.

The chain has TRBV24-1 and TRBJ2-1; possible D gene TRBD1, 5 bases. Trimming took off 3 bases at V and 2 bases at J, with 13 bases between the two ends. This CDR3 comprises 16 residues. The germline gives CDR1 KGHDR, CDR2 SFDVKD. CDR3 coding DNA: TGTGCCACCAGTGATAACAAGGACATTCCCTACAATGAGCAGTTCTTC. It translates to CATSDNKDIPYNEQFF.